Presented here are 32 T cell receptor beta chains from one specimen sequenced in a study of control samples from healthy donors and cancer patients. The assay was immunoSEQ multiplex PCR, and TCRdb's table has in-frame clones only and misses some. The top ten hold over 4% of the sample, which has under 200,000 clones, around nine tenths seen once. Sequenced material: blood. The receptors derive from a woman aged 30 to 39 in good health.

The rearrangement links TRBV7-2 to TRBJ2-7; D is perhaps TRBD2 (6 bases). The V end was cut by 2 bases, the J end by 3 bases, with 14 bases between. The CDR3 consists of 15 residues. Germline CDR1 SGHTA, CDR2 FQGNSA. The CDR3 DNA is TGTGCCAGCAGCTTAAGAGTAGCGGTGAACTACGAGCAGTACTTC. Amino acid sequence: CASSLRVAVNYEQYF.

This rearrangement joins TRBV27 to TRBJ2-1, with 7 bases that match TRBD2. V gave up 5 bases and J gave up 6 bases; unmatched junction bases: 7. The germline CDR1 and CDR2 sequences are MNHEY and SMNVEV (reference sequence). The CDR3 spans 14 residues. CDR3 sequence reads: CASSRRRGTNEQFF. The CDR3 DNA is TGTGCCAGCAGTAGGCGGCGGGGGACCAATGAGCAGTTCTTC.

The rearrangement joins TRBV2 to TRBJ2-5, with D perhaps assigned TRBD1 or TRBD2 (5 bases each). There are 16 residues in the CDR3. Between the trimmed V and J ends, which lost 6 bases and 1 base, there was a span of 18 bases. Germline V gene data show CDR1 as SNHLY and CDR2 as FYNNEI. CDR3 residues: CASRWGTRSFQETQYF. The DNA for the CDR3 is TGTGCCAGCAGGTGGGGGACCCGGAGCTTCCAAGAGACCCAGTACTTC.

CDR3 coding DNA: TGTGCCACCAGCGGTGGGCGGAACGAGCAGTACGTC. Protein sequence: CATSGGRNEQYV. The rearrangement uses TRBV6-5 and TRBJ2-7, with a tentative D call TRBD2 (5 bases). The ends were cut back, 10 bases at V and 5 bases at J, with 15 bases in the middle. The length of the CDR3 is 12 residues. The germline CDR1 and CDR2 sequences are MNHEY and SVGAGI.

This clone was recorded only once. The chain links TRBV3-1 (or the pseudogene TRBV3-2) to TRBJ2-7; 7 bases match TRBD2. Germline trimming cut 1 base from V and 3 bases from J; bases unmatched to any gene: 3. Looked up from germline, CDR1 is LGHDT and CDR2 is YNNKEL (reference sequence). This CDR3 has 14 residues. The CDR3, as DNA: TGTGCCAGCAGCCAAGGGGGGGGGTGCTACGAGCAGTACGTC. Amino acid sequence: CASSQGGGCYEQYV.

The CDR3 bases are TGCCTGACTAGAATTGAGCAGTTCTTC. This gives the protein CLTRIEQFF. The J gene is TRBJ2-1, the V gene TRBV23-1; D may be TRBD2 (6 bases). TRBV23-1 is marked as an open reading frame, function uncertain. This CDR3 has 9 amino acids.

V gene TRBV29-1 combines with J gene TRBJ2-6; D may be TRBD2 (5 bases). Per germline, CDR1 SQVTM and CDR2 ANQGSEA. V lost 7 bases to trimming and J lost 1 base, with 11 bases between them. The CDR3 spans 14 residues. For the CDR3, the DNA is TGCAGCGCTGCCGGGGTTTCTGGGGCCAACGTCCTGACTTTC. As protein: CSAAGVSGANVLTF. The full variable domain, in which reference TRBV29-1 and TRBJ2-6 provide the parts outside the CDR3, is SAVISQKPSRDICQRGTSLTIQCQVDSQVTMMFWYRQQPGQSLTLIATANQGSEATYESGFVIDKFPISRPNLTFSTLTVSNMSPEDSSIYLCSAAGVSGANVLTFGAGSRLTVL.

The J gene is TRBJ2-4, the V gene TRBV7-9; D remains ambiguous. The length of the CDR3 is 14 residues. Looked up from germline, CDR1 is SEHNR and CDR2 is FQNEAQ (reference sequence). V was pared by 4 bases and J by 3 bases, with 10 bases between. CDR3 residues: CASSWSDGKNIQYF. In DNA form, the CDR3 reads TGTGCCAGCAGCTGGAGCGATGGCAAAAACATTCAGTACTTC.

The V call is TRBV7-9, the J call TRBJ1-3, with D possibly TRBD1 on 6 matching bases. Per germline, CDR1 SEHNR and CDR2 FQNEAQ (reference sequence). This CDR3 has 15 amino acids. Trimming took 3 bases from V and 2 from J, leaving 11 bases between them. CDR3 sequence reads: CASSFRGLPGNTIYF. CDR3 in DNA: TGTGCCAGCAGCTTCAGGGGTCTACCTGGAAACACCATATATTTT.

The V and J genes are TRBV5-1 and TRBJ2-2, with 10 bases lining up with TRBD2. From germline, CDR1 is SGHRS and CDR2 YFSETQ. The V gene end was trimmed by 1 base and the J gene end by 1 base; junction bases not matched to a gene: 1. This CDR3 region has 16 residues. The CDR3 DNA follows: TGCGCCAGCAGCTTGACTAGCGGGGTGAACACCGGGGAGCTGTTTTTT. This sequence encodes CASSLTSGVNTGELFF.

The genes are TRBV6-5 and TRBJ2-5; unclear D gene. Per germline, CDR1 MNHEY and CDR2 SVGAGI. The V and J ends lost 0 bases and 2 bases respectively, with 7 bases between them. The CDR3 spans 14 residues. The CDR3 is CASSYSLVQETQYF. In DNA, the CDR3 is TGTGCCAGCAGTTACTCACTTGTACAAGAGACCCAGTACTTC.

V gene TRBV29-1 combines with J gene TRBJ1-2; 8 positions match TRBD1. The germline CDR1 and CDR2 sequences are SQVTM and ANQGSEA. The CDR3 extends over 11 amino acids. V trimming: 6 bases; J trimming: 6 bases; junction bases outside the gene matches: 3. CDR3 DNA sequence: TGCAGCGTGGACAGGGTTGATGGCTACACCTTC. Its protein is CSVDRVDGYTF.

The chain recombines TRBV5-4 with TRBJ2-5; D perhaps matches TRBD2 (7 bases). CDR3 length equals 13 residues. CDR1 and CDR2 from the germline V gene are SGHNT and YYREEE (reference sequence). V lost 1 base and J lost 4, with 8 bases in between. The CDR3 protein is CASSLRGGETQYF. CDR3 DNA sequence: TGTGCCAGCAGCTTGAGGGGGGGAGAGACCCAGTACTTC.

The chain combines TRBV2 with TRBJ1-1, with 7 bases matching TRBD1. Germline loops: CDR1 SNHLY, CDR2 FYNNEI. The V segment lost 4 bases and the J segment 0 bases; nucleotides outside the gene matches: 2. CDR3 length: 14 residues. DNA of the CDR3: TGTGCCAGCAGTGGGGGACAGCTGAACACTGAAGCTTTCTTT. This encodes CASSGGQLNTEAFF.

The sample holds one count of this clone. The V and J genes are TRBV14 and TRBJ1-6, with D hard to call. Germline CDR1 reads SGHDN; CDR2 reads FVKESK. The V and J ends lost 1 base and 4 bases respectively, with 14 bases between them. This CDR3 comprises 17 residues. The CDR3 spells CASSQVGARPYNSPLHF. DNA of the CDR3: TGTGCCAGCAGCCAAGTTGGTGCCCGTCCATATAATTCACCCCTCCACTTT.

The chain joins TRBV24-1 to TRBJ2-5; 11 nucleotides match TRBD2. The V gene end was trimmed by 4 bases and the J gene end by 7 bases; junction bases not matched to a gene: 10. The CDR3 has 16 residues. Germline-derived CDR1 and CDR2 are KGHDR and SFDVKD. CDR3 sequence reads: CATSDPGTSGGGTQYF. The CDR3 coding sequence is TGTGCCACCAGTGACCCCGGGACTAGCGGAGGAGGGACCCAGTACTTC.

The V call is TRBV18, the J call TRBJ2-1; the D gene could be TRBD1 or TRBD2 (5 bases each). V shed 6 bases and J shed 0 bases, with 9 bases lying between them. The CDR3 runs 14 residues. Germline V CDR1 and CDR2: KGHSH, LQKENI. The CDR3 DNA sequence: TGTGCCAGCTCGGGGGAAGGCTCCTACAATGAGCAGTTCTTC. Translated: CASSGEGSYNEQFF.

The count of this clone is one. The rearrangement joins TRBV3-1 (or the pseudogene TRBV3-2) to TRBJ2-1, with TRBD2 matching over 10 bases. Germline lookup yields CDR1 LGHDT and CDR2 YNNKEL (reference sequence). V shed 1 base, J shed 5 bases, and the junction held 11 bases outside the gene matches. This CDR3 comprises 18 residues. The CDR3 sequence is CASSQGNLGLARNNEQFF. In nucleotides, the CDR3 is TGTGCCAGCAGCCAAGGTAATCTGGGACTAGCGCGGAACAATGAGCAGTTCTTC.

V usage is TRBV27 and J usage is TRBJ2-7; TRBD1 aligns across 9 bases. Germline V gene data show CDR1 as MNHEY and CDR2 as SMNVEV (reference sequence). The CDR3 has 16 residues. V lost 2 bases and J lost 1; bases outside the gene matches: 6. The CDR3 region has the DNA TGTGCCAGCAGTTTACTCCCGGGGACAGGGTCCTACGAGCAGTACTTC. It yields the protein CASSLLPGTGSYEQYF.

The chain recombines TRBV3-1 (or the pseudogene TRBV3-2) with TRBJ2-2, with a possible D match to TRBD2 (6 bases). This CDR3 has 14 amino acids. Germline V CDR1 and CDR2: LGHDT, YNNKEL (reference sequence). Trimming removed 4 bases from V and 6 bases from J, with 12 bases in between. The CDR3 region is CASSPGVESGELFF. Written as DNA, the CDR3 is TGTGCCAGCAGCCCGGGGGTTGAGTCCGGGGAGCTGTTTTTT.

J is TRBJ1-1 and V is TRBV28; no definite D call. The CDR3 totals 11 residues. V was clipped by 6 bases and J by 2 bases, with 4 bases between them. Germline V gene sequence: CDR1 MDHEN, CDR2 SYDVKM. This CDR3 is CASRLNTEAFF. In nucleotides, the CDR3 is TGTGCCAGCAGACTCAACACTGAAGCTTTCTTT.

This chain links TRBV30 with TRBJ1-5, with D possibly TRBD1 on 5 matching bases. From germline, CDR1 is GTSNPN and CDR2 SVGIG (reference sequence). The CDR3 runs 13 residues. Trimming took off 6 bases at V and 3 bases at J, with 12 bases between the two ends. As DNA, the CDR3 is TGTGCCTGCCAAGACAGCCTCAATCAGCCCCAGCATTTT. It encodes CACQDSLNQPQHF.

The chain recombines TRBV7-9 with TRBJ2-5; a possible D gene is TRBD1 (5 bases). Trimming removed 8 bases from V and 4 bases from J, with 11 bases in between. CDR1 and CDR2 (germline): SEHNR, FQNEAQ (reference sequence). The CDR3 extends over 12 amino acids. CDR3 sequence (DNA): TGTGCCAGCCTAGGCAGGGCAGAGACCCAGTACTTC. Encoded protein: CASLGRAETQYF. The whole variable domain, remainder taken from reference TRBV7-9 and TRBJ2-5, is DTGVSQNPRHKITKRGQNVTFRCDPISEHNRLYWYRQTLGQGPEFLTYFQNEAQLEKSRLLSDRFSAERPKGSFSTLEIQRTEQGDSAMYLCASLGRAETQYFGPGTRLLVL.

The chain recombines TRBV5-6 with TRBJ2-1; 7 positions match TRBD2. V gave up 6 bases and J gave up 3 bases; unmatched junction bases: 9. The CDR3 covers 15 residues. Germline V gene data show CDR1 as SGHDT and CDR2 as YYEEEE. CDR3 bases: TGTGCCAGCAACAAGGGAGGGACCCTCTACAATGAGCAGTTCTTC. Its protein product is CASNKGGTLYNEQFF.

The V and J genes are TRBV30 and TRBJ1-4; D not certain. The CDR3 runs to 12 residues. CDR1 GTSNPN and CDR2 SVGIG come from the germline V gene (reference sequence). Between the trimmed V and J ends, which lost 5 bases and 8 bases, there was a span of 12 bases. In nucleotides, the CDR3 is TGTGCCTGGGGGGAAGTGAAGGAAAAACTGTTTTTT. Amino acids: CAWGEVKEKLFF.

The gene calls are TRBV4-1 and TRBJ2-1; the D gene is possibly TRBD1 (6 bases). Trimming removed 2 bases from V and 7 bases from J, with 18 bases in between. This CDR3 region has 16 residues. Germline V gene lookup returns CDR1 MGHRA and CDR2 YSYEKL. The CDR3 nucleotides are TGCGCCAGCAGCCAAACAGGGAACCTAAACTGGAATGAGCAGTTCTTC. It specifies CASSQTGNLNWNEQFF.

The CDR3 is CATRTGTGILHAGNTIYF. CDR3 DNA: TGTGCCACCCGAACCGGGACAGGGATATTACATGCTGGAAACACCATATATTTT. J is TRBJ1-3 and V is TRBV7-9; TRBD1 matches 9 bases. CDR1 is SEHNR, CDR2 FQNEAQ, per germline (reference sequence). The CDR3 is 18 amino acids. V lost 10 bases and J lost 2; bases outside the gene matches: 18.

In this sample, this clone turned up once. J is TRBJ2-1 and V is TRBV27; no clear D gene. The germline V gene encodes CDR1 MNHEY and CDR2 SMNVEV (reference sequence). The V end was cut by 2 bases, the J end by 7 bases, with 15 bases between. This CDR3 spans 15 amino acids. The CDR3 DNA is TGTGCCAGCAGTTTAGTCCCTGTCTCCCAAAATGAGCAGTTCTTC. Protein: CASSLVPVSQNEQFF.

The chain has TRBV7-9 and TRBJ2-7, with a possible D match to TRBD2 (6 bases). The V end lost 7 bases, the J end lost 3 bases, and 13 bases lay between the germline ends. Looked up from germline, CDR1 is SEHNR and CDR2 is FQNEAQ (reference sequence). The CDR3 contains 13 residues. CDR3 DNA sequence: TGTGCCAGCACGGGAGACCCCCGCTACGAGCAGTACTTC. Its protein product is CASTGDPRYEQYF.

The CDR3 bases are TGTGCCAGCAGTGGCCACGGAGAGACCCAGTACTTC. It codes for CASSGHGETQYF. V and J are TRBV12-3 or TRBV12-4 and TRBJ2-5, with no clear D. This CDR3 is built from 12 residues. V was pared by 5 bases and J by 4 bases, with 8 bases between.

The chain uses TRBV30 and TRBJ2-4; TRBD2 is a possible D gene (7 bases). Per the germline V gene, CDR1 is GTSNPN and CDR2 is SVGIG (reference sequence). V lost 2 bases, J lost 8 bases, and 19 bases lay in between. There are 15 residues in the CDR3. The CDR3 reads CAWSSSGGARDIQYF. The CDR3 nucleotides are TGTGCCTGGAGTTCAAGTGGGGGGGCCAGAGACATTCAGTACTTC.

The chain joins TRBV19 to TRBJ2-6; TRBD1 agrees at 9 bases. Germline V lookup: CDR1 LNHDA, CDR2 SQIVND (reference sequence). The CDR3 consists of 15 residues. The trim removed 5 bases at V and 4 bases at J, leaving 3 bases unmatched. CDR3 amino acids: CASSWTGAGANVLTF. The CDR3 DNA reads TGTGCCAGTAGTTGGACAGGGGCCGGGGCCAACGTCCTGACTTTC.